This T cell receptor beta chain is drawn from a study of T cells in localized non-small cell lung cancer. Study-wide results and caveats: Only one tumor region was sequenced, so heterogeneity remains possible. Uninvolved adjacent lung showed higher T cell clonality than tumor.

The CDR3 runs 15 residues. Trimming left V 5 bases short and J 2 bases short, with 15 bases between. CDR1 is MGHDK and CDR2 is SYGVNS in the germline V gene. Concerning this clone itself: Its antigen is still unknown.

Profiled with immunoSEQ multiplex PCR; TCRdb holds only in-frame clones, not every one. Of 20,000 to 30,000 clones in the sample, 80% to 90% were seen once. The chain uses TRBV25-1 and TRBJ2-5; no clear D. This clonotype was obtained from a female donor of 60 years or more with stage II squamous cell lung carcinoma. Sequenced material: peripheral blood, taken before any cancer treatment. The CDR3 protein is CASSPALGAQETQYF. CDR3 sequence (DNA): TGTGCCAGCAGTCCGGCTTTGGGCGCTCAAGAGACCCAGTACTTC.